The 24 T cell receptor beta chains listed next were all sequenced from one sample in a study of control samples from healthy donors and cancer patients. Assay used: immunoSEQ multiplex PCR; TCRdb lists only in-frame clones, some missing. The sample carries over 100,000 clones, roughly 92% recorded once. What was sequenced was blood. These receptors originate from a man aged 18 to 29 in good health.

A word on this clone: This sample includes further DNA sequences coding for the same CDR3. The J gene is TRBJ1-1, the V gene TRBV5-1; 9 bases line up with TRBD1. Losses at the gene ends were 4 bases for V and 4 bases for J; bases not matched to a gene: 5. In germline, CDR1 is SGHRS, CDR2 YFSETQ. CDR3 length: 14 residues. CDR3 DNA sequence: TGCGCCAGCAGCCCAACAGGGGGCTCCACTGAAGCTTTCTTT. This codes for CASSPTGGSTEAFF.

The V call is TRBV11-2, the J call TRBJ1-1; 8 nucleotides line up with TRBD1. With V trimmed by 1 base and J by 10 bases, 11 bases remained unmatched. Germline V gives CDR1 SGHAT, CDR2 FQNNGV. There are 15 residues in the CDR3. The CDR3 DNA reads as TGTGCCAGCAGCTTAGTTGGGACAGGACCTTTTCTAGCTTTCTTT. This translates into CASSLVGTGPFLAFF.

This clone has only one observation. This chain uses TRBV5-1 with TRBJ2-3; 9 nucleotides agree with TRBD2. V was pared by 6 bases and J by 2 bases, with 4 bases of the junction left unmatched. Germline CDR1 and CDR2: SGHRS and YFSETQ. The CDR3 is 14 amino acids. CDR3 sequence reads: CASIAGLATDTQYF. As DNA, the CDR3 is TGCGCCAGCATTGCGGGACTAGCCACAGATACGCAGTATTTT.

The V gene is TRBV2, the J gene TRBJ2-7; TRBD2 might be the D (5 bases). Germline values: CDR1 SNHLY, CDR2 FYNNEI. The germline V and J ends were trimmed by 8 bases and 5 bases, with 13 bases remaining between them. The CDR3 has 12 residues. The CDR3 sequence: CASSGIRNEQYF. The CDR3 DNA reads TGTGCCAGCTCGGGGATAAGGAACGAGCAGTACTTC.

The chain employs TRBV9 and TRBJ2-3, with no clear D. The CDR3 runs 14 residues. Trimming removed 0 bases from V and 4 bases from J, with 9 bases in between. Germline CDR1 SGDLS, CDR2 YYNGEE. Written as DNA, the CDR3 is TGTGCCAGCAGCGTAGAGGTATCGTCAGATACGCAGTATTTT. Translated, it gives CASSVEVSSDTQYF.

The chain carries TRBV24-1 and TRBJ2-1, with D perhaps matching TRBD1 or TRBD2 (5 bases each). CDR1 KGHDR and CDR2 SFDVKD come from the germline V gene. The CDR3 runs to 13 residues. V was trimmed by 6 bases and J by 3 bases, leaving 8 bases between them. The CDR3 DNA is TGTGCCACCAGTCGGGACGGCTACAATGAGCAGTTCTTC. Its protein is CATSRDGYNEQFF.

The rearrangement links TRBV18 to TRBJ2-7, with 9 bases identical to TRBD1. Losses at the gene ends were 5 bases for V and 4 bases for J; bases not matched to a gene: 9. CDR3 length equals 15 residues. Germline V CDR1 and CDR2: KGHSH, LQKENI. CDR3 sequence reads: CASSWGQGVLYEQYF. DNA for the CDR3: TGTGCCAGCTCATGGGGACAGGGTGTGCTTTACGAGCAGTACTTC. The complete variable domain, with remaining parts taken from reference TRBV18 and TRBJ2-7, reads NAGVMQNPRHLVRRRGQEARLRCSPMKGHSHVYWYRQLPEEGLKFMVYLQKENIIDESGMPKERFSAEFPKEGPSILRIQQVVRGDSAAYFCASSWGQGVLYEQYFGPGTRLTVT.

This clone was recorded once. The chain is built from TRBV10-3 and TRBJ2-1; the D gene is possibly TRBD2 (6 bases). V lost 8 bases and J lost 4, with 15 bases in between. The CDR3 length is 14 residues. The germline V gene encodes CDR1 ENHRY and CDR2 SYGVKD. This chain's CDR3 is CAIQDGGNYNEQFF. CDR3 coding DNA: TGTGCCATCCAAGATGGGGGGAATTACAATGAGCAGTTCTTC.

V usage is TRBV6-1 and J usage is TRBJ1-6; D unclear. V dropped 3 bases and J dropped 7 bases, with 7 bases sitting between them. The CDR3 contains 13 residues. Germline V lookup: CDR1 MNHNS, CDR2 SASEGT. CDR3 loop: CASSERINSPLHF. As DNA, the CDR3 is TGTGCCAGCAGTGAGCGCATCAATTCACCCCTCCACTTT.

The table lists this clone with a count of one. DNA for the CDR3: TGTGCCAGCAGCTTAGTGCCAGCGGAGGCTGGGGGGACCCAGTACTTC. It specifies CASSLVPAEAGGTQYF. This chain connects TRBV11-2 to TRBJ2-5; D tentatively reads TRBD1 or TRBD2 (5 bases each). Germline V CDR1 and CDR2: SGHAT, FQNNGV. This CDR3 is built from 16 residues. V lost 1 base to trimming and J lost 7 bases, with 19 bases between them.

The rearrangement uses TRBV12-5 and TRBJ2-7, with a tentative D call TRBD2 (6 bases). The length of the CDR3 is 13 residues. Germline V lookup: CDR1 LGHNT, CDR2 FRNRAP. Between the trimmed V and J ends, which lost 7 bases and 4 bases, there was a span of 14 bases. CDR3 bases: TGTGCTAGTGCCCGTAGCGGTGGATACGAGCAGTACTTC. It specifies CASARSGGYEQYF.

The chain joins TRBV6-6 to TRBJ2-1; D uncertain. The CDR3 loop spans 12 amino acids. Per germline, CDR1 MNHNY and CDR2 SVGAGI (reference sequence). Trimming cost V 2 bases and J 6 bases, with 5 bases left between them. CDR3 amino acids: CASSYAFNEQFF. The CDR3 DNA reads TGTGCCAGCAGTTACGCCTTCAATGAGCAGTTCTTC.

The chain uses TRBV20-1 and TRBJ2-1; the match to TRBD2 covers 13 bases. The V segment lost 3 bases and the J segment 7 bases; nucleotides outside the gene matches: 3. Germline assignment: CDR1 DFQATT and CDR2 SNEGSKA (reference sequence). The CDR3 is made up of 14 amino acids. This chain's CDR3 is CSASRLAGGNEQFF. Written as DNA, the CDR3 is TGCAGTGCTAGTAGACTAGCGGGGGGTAATGAGCAGTTCTTC.

V is TRBV15 and J is TRBJ1-5; 10 positions match TRBD1. CDR1 and CDR2 from the germline V gene are LNHNV and YYDKDF (reference sequence). The CDR3 is made up of 16 amino acids. The J segment lost 7 bases and the V segment lost 2 bases, leaving 8 bases of the junction unmatched. Written as DNA, the CDR3 is TGTGCCACCAGCAGAACTGACAGGGGGCTTACACAGCCCCAGCATTTT. Protein sequence: CATSRTDRGLTQPQHF.

This rearrangement joins TRBV10-3 to TRBJ2-3; 10 bases match TRBD2. CDR3 length: 16 residues. J lost 1 base, V lost 6 bases, and 7 bases had no gene match. Germline assignment: CDR1 ENHRY and CDR2 SYGVKD. The CDR3 nucleotides are TGTGCCATCAGGCCCTCTAGCGGGGGAGGCACAGATACGCAGTATTTT. Protein sequence: CAIRPSSGGGTDTQYF.

This sequence joins TRBV3-1 (or the pseudogene TRBV3-2) and TRBJ2-1; TRBD1 might be the D (5 bases). CDR3 size: 14 residues. Trimming left V 5 bases short and J 4 bases short, with 12 bases between. Germline lookup yields CDR1 LGHDT and CDR2 YNNKEL (reference sequence). The CDR3 sequence is CASSWQGIYNEQFF. CDR3 DNA sequence: TGTGCCAGCAGCTGGCAGGGCATTTACAATGAGCAGTTCTTC.

The chain recombines TRBV5-4 with TRBJ1-5; D is perhaps TRBD1 (6 bases). Germline CDR1 SGHNT, CDR2 YYREEE (reference sequence). The CDR3 spans 14 residues. The germline V and J ends were trimmed by 4 bases and 3 bases, with 11 bases remaining between them. CDR3 sequence reads: CASSVGGANQPQHF. The CDR3 DNA is TGTGCCAGCAGCGTTGGGGGGGCCAATCAGCCCCAGCATTTT.

The chain links TRBV6-1 to TRBJ1-3; tentatively, D is TRBD1 (5 bases). The germline V gene encodes CDR1 MNHNS and CDR2 SASEGT. V lost 2 bases and J lost 3, with 11 bases in between. CDR3 size: 15 residues. Here the CDR3 reads CASSEIGRVGNTIYF. Here the CDR3 DNA reads TGTGCCAGCAGTGAAATAGGCAGGGTTGGAAACACCATATATTTT.

V and J are TRBV5-1 and TRBJ1-1, with D perhaps TRBD1 (6 bases). Germline CDR1 and CDR2: SGHRS and YFSETQ. The CDR3 loop spans 14 amino acids. V shed 4 bases and J shed 1 base, with 11 bases lying between them. CDR3 residues: CASSVRGGNTEAFF. In nucleotides, the CDR3 is TGCGCCAGCAGCGTCAGGGGTGGGAACACTGAAGCTTTCTTT. Filled out from reference TRBV5-1 and TRBJ1-1, the complete variable domain reads KAGVTQTPRYLIKTRGQQVTLSCSPISGHRSVSWYQQTPGQGLQFLFEYFSETQRNKGNFPGRFSGRQFSNSRSEMNVSTLELGDSALYLCASSVRGGNTEAFFGQGTRLTVV.

The gene calls are TRBV4-1 and TRBJ1-4; D is uncertain. CDR1 and CDR2 (germline): MGHRA, YSYEKL. The V gene lost 1 base and the J gene lost 10 bases, with 7 bases spanning the gap. This CDR3 spans 12 amino acids. CDR3 amino acids: CASSQVRGKLFF. In DNA, the CDR3 is TGCGCCAGCAGCCAAGTACGAGGAAAACTGTTTTTT.

V and J are TRBV19 and TRBJ1-2, with 12 bases that match TRBD1. The CDR3 loop spans 16 amino acids. Germline CDR1 is LNHDA and CDR2 is SQIVND (reference sequence). Germline trimming cut 0 bases from V and 6 bases from J; bases unmatched to any gene: 5. As DNA, the CDR3 is TGTGCCAGTAGTATAGATCTGGGGACAGGGGGCAATGGCTACACCTTC. Translating it yields CASSIDLGTGGNGYTF.

With regard to this clone: Other DNA sequences within the sample encode an identical CDR3. The chain uses TRBV4-1 and TRBJ2-5; 9 nucleotides match TRBD1. The CDR3 length is 14 residues. CDR1 MGHRA and CDR2 YSYEKL come from the germline V gene. J lost 4 bases, V lost 2 bases, and 2 bases had no gene match. The CDR3: CASSQRTGAETQYF. CDR3 nucleotide sequence: TGCGCCAGCAGCCAAAGGACAGGGGCAGAGACCCAGTACTTC.

V is TRBV10-3 and J is TRBJ1-2; TRBD1 might be the D (6 bases). Trimming took 6 bases from V and 7 from J, leaving 24 bases between them. CDR1 ENHRY and CDR2 SYGVKD come from the germline V gene. CDR3 length: 16 residues. CDR3 in DNA: TGTGCCATCAGAGAGGGGGTAGCCACCCCTGCTCCTGGCTACACCTTC. Amino acid sequence: CAIREGVATPAPGYTF.

This rearrangement joins TRBV5-5 to TRBJ1-2, with 7 bases identical to TRBD1. The CDR3 is made up of 15 amino acids. Trimming took 1 base from V and 2 from J; bases not matched to a gene: 5. From germline, CDR1 is SGHKS and CDR2 YYEKEE (reference sequence). The CDR3 nucleotides are TGTGCCAGCAGCTTGTCGGGACAGCGAAACTATGGCTACACCTTC. Protein sequence: CASSLSGQRNYGYTF.